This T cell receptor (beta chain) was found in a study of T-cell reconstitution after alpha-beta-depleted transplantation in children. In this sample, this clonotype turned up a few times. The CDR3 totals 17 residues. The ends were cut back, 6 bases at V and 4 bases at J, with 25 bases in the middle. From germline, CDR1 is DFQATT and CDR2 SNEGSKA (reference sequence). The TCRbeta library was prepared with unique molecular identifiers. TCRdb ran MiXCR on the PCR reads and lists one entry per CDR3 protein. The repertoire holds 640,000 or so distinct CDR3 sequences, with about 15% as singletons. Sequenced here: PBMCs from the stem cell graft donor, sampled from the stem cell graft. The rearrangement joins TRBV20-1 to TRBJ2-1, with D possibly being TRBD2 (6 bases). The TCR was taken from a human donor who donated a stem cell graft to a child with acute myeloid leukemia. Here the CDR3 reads CSAVLSGRGKFYNEQFF. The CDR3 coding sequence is TGCAGTGCCGTTCTTAGCGGAAGGGGAAAGTTTTACAATGAGCAGTTCTTC.